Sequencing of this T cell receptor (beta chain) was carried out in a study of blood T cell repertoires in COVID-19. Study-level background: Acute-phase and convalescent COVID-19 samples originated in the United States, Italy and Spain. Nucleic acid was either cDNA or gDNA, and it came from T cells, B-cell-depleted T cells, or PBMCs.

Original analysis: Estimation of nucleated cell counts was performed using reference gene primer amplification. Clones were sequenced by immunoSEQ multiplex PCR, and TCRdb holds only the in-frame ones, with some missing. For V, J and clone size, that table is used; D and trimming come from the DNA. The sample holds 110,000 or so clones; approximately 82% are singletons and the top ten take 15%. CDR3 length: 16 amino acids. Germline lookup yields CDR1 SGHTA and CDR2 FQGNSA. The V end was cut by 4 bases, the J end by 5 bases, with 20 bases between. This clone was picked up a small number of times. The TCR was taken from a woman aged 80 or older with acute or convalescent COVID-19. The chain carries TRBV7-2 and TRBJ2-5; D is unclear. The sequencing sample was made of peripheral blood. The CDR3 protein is CASSSNRALLGETQYF. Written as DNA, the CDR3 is TGTGCCAGCAGCTCAAACCGAGCCCTTCTCGGGGAGACCCAGTACTTC.